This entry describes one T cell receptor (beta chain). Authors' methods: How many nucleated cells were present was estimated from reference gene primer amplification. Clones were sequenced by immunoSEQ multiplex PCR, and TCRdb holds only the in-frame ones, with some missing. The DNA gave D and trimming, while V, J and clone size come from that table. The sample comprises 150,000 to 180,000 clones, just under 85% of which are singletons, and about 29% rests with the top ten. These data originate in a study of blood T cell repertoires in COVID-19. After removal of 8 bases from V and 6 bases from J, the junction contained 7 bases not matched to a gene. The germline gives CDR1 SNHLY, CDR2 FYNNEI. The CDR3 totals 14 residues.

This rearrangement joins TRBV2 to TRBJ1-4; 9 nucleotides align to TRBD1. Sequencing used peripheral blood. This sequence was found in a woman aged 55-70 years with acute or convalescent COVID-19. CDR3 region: CASLRDREDEKLFF. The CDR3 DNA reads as TGTGCCAGCCTCCGGGACAGGGAGGATGAAAAACTGTTTTTT.